Listed below are T cell receptor beta chains from one sample, sequenced in a study of blood T cells in healthy people across ages. MiXCR was run by TCRdb on the 5' RACE reads, yielding one entry per CDR3 protein. In the table there are roughly 1,700,000 distinct CDR3 sequences, approximately 30% of which are singletons. Source material: blood. These receptors all stem from a woman in her 30s in good health. Each CDR3 is given with its conserved first and last residue. The order of the fields is V gene, clone size, D gene, J gene, CDR3 DNA, CDR3 protein. D genes are given only for firm matches. Not every row has a clone size; where given, it reads once, few, many or a size class.

>TRBV5-1|NA|TRBD1|TRBJ1-1
TGCGCCAGCAGCTCGGGACAGGGGCGCGCCACTGAAGCTTTCTTT
CASSSGQGRATEAFF
>TRBV29-1|NA|TRBD1|TRBJ2-1
TGCAGCGTTAAATCAGGGACAGGGAACAATGAGCAGTTCTTC
CSVKSGTGNNEQFF
>TRBV6-5|NA|NA|TRBJ1-2
TGTACCAGCAGTTACAGTGCAGGGGCGGATGGCTACACCTTC
CTSSYSAGADGYTF
>TRBV7-2|many|TRBD1|TRBJ1-6
TGTGCCAGCAGCTCCGGACAGGGTGGATCACCCCTCCACTTT
CASSSGQGGSPLHF
>TRBV29-1|many|TRBD1|TRBJ2-3
TGCAGCGCCCTGACAGGGGGGTTCGGTACTCAGTATTTT
CSALTGGFGTQYF
>TRBV20-1|NA|NA|TRBJ2-7
TGCAGTGCCGAGGACAGGAGGGGCTCCTACGAGCAGTACTTC
CSAEDRRGSYEQYF
>TRBV18|many|TRBD1|TRBJ2-7
TGTGCCAGCTCACCCAACCGACAGGGTCGATCTACCTACGAGCAGTACTTC
CASSPNRQGRSTYEQYF
>TRBV30|NA|NA|TRBJ2-7
TGTGCCTGGAGTGTACAGCGGGGCAGGGGAAACTACGAGCAGTACTTC
CAWSVQRGRGNYEQYF
>TRBV10-3|many|NA|TRBJ2-7
TGTGCCATCAGTGAGGGACAGAAATCCTACGAGCAGTACTTC
CAISEGQKSYEQYF
>TRBV29-1|few|NA|TRBJ2-3
TGCAGCGTTGAAGACCACAGGACAGATCCTACAGATACGCAGTATTTT
CSVEDHRTDPTDTQYF
>TRBV28|NA|NA|TRBJ1-5
TGTGCCAGCAGTTTAGGGACACAATATAGCAATCAGCCCCAGCATTTT
CASSLGTQYSNQPQHF
>TRBV27|few|NA|TRBJ2-1
TGTGCCAGCACTTATGGGGCAAGGTCGGTCTCCAATGAGCAGTTCTTC
CASTYGARSVSNEQFF
>TRBV18|NA|NA|TRBJ1-2
TGTGCCAGCTCAATGGCGGGGGACTTAGGCTACACCTTC
CASSMAGDLGYTF
>TRBV5-1|few|TRBD2|TRBJ2-7
TGCACCAGCAGCTTGGGGGGACTAGCAGGCTACGAGCAGTACTTC
CTSSLGGLAGYEQYF